The rows below give T cell receptor beta chains drawn from one sample of a study of blood T cell repertoires in COVID-19. The assay was immunoSEQ multiplex PCR, and TCRdb's table has in-frame clones only and misses some. The table includes 260,000 or so clones, 85% detected once. The specimen was PBMCs or T cells enriched from blood (not recorded which). Receptor source: a woman aged 45-65 years who had recovered from COVID-19. Each CDR3 is given with its conserved first and last residue. Each record gives: clone size, D gene, V gene, J gene, CDR3 length, CDR3 protein, CDR3 DNA. A D gene is named only where the DNA matches it firmly. Rows may omit the clone size; those that give it use once, few, many or a size class.

NA	NA	TRBV28	TRBJ1-2	14	CASGAQGRVNGYTF	TGTGCCAGCGGGGCTCAGGGCAGGGTCAATGGCTACACCTTC
once	NA	TRBV15	TRBJ1-2	15	CATSPTAMGGYGYTF	TGTGCCACCAGTCCGACAGCCATGGGAGGCTATGGCTACACCTTC
NA	NA	TRBV19	TRBJ1-4	17	CASSIDLSGGLNEKLFF	TGTGCCAGTAGTATAGATCTGTCTGGGGGCTTAAATGAAAAACTGTTTTTT
NA	TRBD1	TRBV7-3	TRBJ2-2	14	CASSDRADTGELFF	TGTGCCAGCAGCGACAGGGCCGACACCGGGGAGCTGTTTTTT
NA	NA	TRBV19	TRBJ1-5	13	CATEEGRRQPQHF	TGTGCCACCGAGGAGGGGAGGCGTCAGCCCCAGCATTTT
NA	NA	TRBV12-3/TRBV12-4	TRBJ1-5	12	CASSLGHQPQHF	TGTGCCAGCAGTTTAGGGCATCAGCCCCAGCATTTT
NA	NA	TRBV28	TRBJ2-7	14	CASSLFRAPYEQYF	TGTGCCAGCAGTTTATTCAGGGCTCCCTACGAGCAGTACTTC
few	TRBD2	TRBV28	TRBJ2-7	14	CASSPLADSYEQYF	TGTGCCAGCAGTCCTCTAGCGGACTCCTACGAGCAGTACTTC
NA	TRBD1	TRBV5-6	TRBJ1-2	15	CASSSDGTGDYGYTF	TGTGCCAGCAGCTCCGACGGGACAGGGGACTATGGCTACACCTTC
NA	TRBD1	TRBV5-1	TRBJ2-3	15	CASSVSGTGPDTQYF	TGCGCCAGCAGCGTATCCGGGACAGGGCCGGATACGCAGTATTTT
NA	TRBD2	TRBV9	TRBJ2-7	19	CASSVGVGLAGGNSYEQYF	TGTGCCAGCAGCGTAGGAGTGGGTCTAGCGGGGGGAAACTCCTACGAGCAGTACTTC
NA	TRBD1	TRBV12-5	TRBJ1-5	16	CASGLLTGQGDQPQHF	TGTGCTAGTGGTTTGCTCACGGGACAGGGCGATCAGCCCCAGCATTTT
NA	NA	TRBV5-1	TRBJ2-2	15	CASSFKAENTGELFF	TGCGCCAGCAGCTTTAAGGCGGAGAACACCGGGGAGCTGTTTTTT
few	TRBD1	TRBV30	TRBJ1-1	16	CAWSVERGHMNTEAFF	TGTGCCTGGAGTGTAGAAAGGGGGCACATGAACACTGAAGCTTTCTTT
NA	TRBD1	TRBV18	TRBJ1-6	16	CASSPGAGGTNSPLHF	TGTGCCAGCTCACCAGGAGCAGGGGGTACGAATTCACCCCTCCACTTT
few	NA	TRBV11-2	TRBJ1-2	17	CASSLDPTGTTNYGYTF	TGTGCCAGCAGCTTGGACCCTACAGGAACCACTAACTATGGCTACACCTTC
NA	TRBD2	TRBV10-2	TRBJ2-3	17	CASSAPGLAGGLDTQYF	TGCGCCAGCAGTGCCCCTGGACTAGCGGGAGGGTTGGATACGCAGTATTTT
NA	TRBD1	TRBV19	TRBJ1-2	13	CASSAGGTYGYTF	TGTGCCAGTAGTGCAGGGGGAACCTATGGCTACACCTTC
NA	NA	TRBV24-1	TRBJ2-7	13	CATSEANSYEQYF	TGTGCCACCAGTGAAGCAAACTCCTACGAGCAGTACTTC
NA	NA	TRBV7-8	TRBJ2-7	11	CASSTDYEQYF	TGTGCCAGCAGCACTGATTACGAGCAGTACTTC
once	TRBD1	TRBV30	TRBJ1-1	14	CAWSTGASWTEAFF	TGTGCCTGGAGTACAGGGGCTTCATGGACTGAAGCTTTCTTT
NA	TRBD1	TRBV28	TRBJ2-1	15	CASSQGDRHYNEQFF	TGTGCCAGCAGCCAAGGGGACAGACACTACAATGAGCAGTTCTTC
few	NA	TRBV7-2	TRBJ1-5	15	CASSSNRGRDQPQHF	TGTGCCAGCAGCTCCAATAGGGGAAGGGATCAGCCCCAGCATTTT
NA	TRBD1	TRBV28	TRBJ1-2	11	CAVTGTGSPDF	TGTGCCGTCACCGGGACAGGTTCACCTGACTTC
NA	NA	TRBV4-2	TRBJ2-7	16	CASSQDGQIKSYEQYF	TGTGCCAGCAGCCAGGACGGACAGATTAAATCCTACGAGCAGTACTTC
NA	NA	TRBV28	TRBJ1-1	12	CASSTRQALAFF	TGTGCCAGCAGTACTCGACAGGCCCTCGCTTTCTTT
NA	NA	TRBV18	TRBJ2-7	14	CASSPPGSSYEQYF	TGTGCCAGCTCACCACCGGGGAGCTCCTACGAGCAGTACTTC
NA	TRBD1	TRBV28	TRBJ1-5	15	CASRSTGQSNQPQHF	TGTGCCAGCAGGTCGACGGGACAGAGCAATCAGCCCCAGCATTTT
NA	TRBD1	TRBV3-1/TRBV3-2	TRBJ1-4	14	CASSLGGSDEKLFF	TGTGCCAGCAGCCTAGGGGGCAGCGATGAAAAACTGTTTTTT
NA	NA	TRBV4-1	TRBJ2-7	15	CASSQVSGTSYEQYF	TGCGCCAGCAGCCAAGTCTCGGGGACATCCTACGAGCAGTACTTC
NA	NA	TRBV27	TRBJ2-7	14	CASRGWGVTYEQYF	TGTGCCAGCAGGGGATGGGGGGTAACCTACGAGCAGTACTTC
once	NA	TRBV30	TRBJ1-2	12	CAWSDHTSAGTF	TGTGCCTGGAGTGACCACACCTCGGCGGGGACCTTC
NA	TRBD1	TRBV7-2	TRBJ1-5	17	CASSSGPGQGARQPQHF	TGTGCCAGCAGCTCGGGGCCGGGACAGGGGGCGAGGCAGCCCCAGCATTTT
NA	NA	TRBV3-1/TRBV3-2	TRBJ1-6	15	CASSQDWDFNSPLHF	TGTGCCAGCAGCCAAGATTGGGACTTCAATTCACCCCTCCACTTT
NA	TRBD1	TRBV11-3	TRBJ1-1	12	CASSLGQGTSFF	TGTGCCAGCAGCTTGGGACAGGGTACATCTTTCTTT
NA	TRBD1	TRBV30	TRBJ1-5	15	CAWSLGQGSNQPQHF	TGTGCCTGGAGCCTAGGACAGGGCAGCAATCAGCCCCAGCATTTT
NA	TRBD1	TRBV5-6	TRBJ1-5	17	CASSLGPGQGRNQPQHF	TGTGCCAGCAGCTTGGGGCCGGGACAGGGACGCAATCAGCCCCAGCATTTT
NA	TRBD2	TRBV27	TRBJ2-2	15	CATKEAGGNTGELFF	TGTGCCACCAAAGAAGCGGGAGGGAACACCGGGGAGCTGTTTTTT
once	NA	TRBV7-9	TRBJ1-3	11	CASSTANTIYF	TGTGCCAGCAGCACCGCGAACACCATATATTTT
NA	NA	TRBV9	TRBJ1-1	15	CASSPRGTGNTEAFF	TGTGCCAGCAGCCCCCGGGGAACCGGTAATACTGAAGCTTTCTTT
NA	NA	TRBV28	TRBJ1-5	15	CASKWRGQLNQPQHF	TGTGCCAGCAAATGGAGAGGACAGCTTAATCAGCCCCAGCATTTT
NA	TRBD1	TRBV6-2/TRBV6-3	TRBJ1-5	16	CASSNRQGTPRQPQHF	TGTGCCAGCAGCAATCGACAGGGTACCCCAAGACAGCCCCAGCATTTT
few	TRBD1	TRBV5-1	TRBJ2-4	17	CASSLSLGQKAKNIQYF	TGCGCCAGCAGCTTGTCACTGGGACAGAAAGCCAAAAACATTCAGTACTTC
NA	NA	TRBV30	TRBJ2-2	13	CAWSVSNTGELFF	TGTGCCTGGAGTGTGAGTAACACCGGGGAGCTGTTTTTT
NA	TRBD2	TRBV5-4	TRBJ2-7	15	CASSLGGTSGYEQYF	TGTGCCAGCAGCTTGGGGGGGACTAGCGGCTACGAGCAGTACTTC
NA	NA	TRBV27	TRBJ1-5	14	CASSLGGQNQPQHF	TGTGCCAGCAGTTTAGGTGGACAGAATCAGCCCCAGCATTTT
NA	NA	TRBV4-1	TRBJ2-1	16	CASSQLTQSLHNEQFF	TGCGCCAGCAGCCAATTAACACAATCTCTCCACAATGAGCAGTTCTTC
NA	NA	TRBV27	TRBJ2-6	16	CASMDGSPGGANVLTF	TGTGCCAGCATGGACGGATCCCCGGGGGGGGCCAACGTCCTGACTTTC